The present TCR beta chain was sequenced within a study of Ad26.COV2.S vaccination and SARS-CoV-2 variants (dated by TCRdb to 2020 to 2022). Turning to the overall study: Vaccine-arm donors were drawn from COV1001, a multicentre, randomized, double-blind, placebo-controlled phase I-IIa trial of Ad26.COV2.S in healthy adults. Ad26.COV2.S was administered intramuscularly at a dose of 5x10^10 or 1x10^11 viral particles, either as one shot or as two shots given 56 days apart. Sequencing of the TCRbeta repertoire served to evaluate the specificity and breadth of SARS-CoV-2-reactive T cell receptors following Ad26.COV2.S vaccination. The TCR-sequenced set comprised around 32 samples: some 20 Ad26.COV2.S vaccine recipients, 5 placebo recipients and 8 SARS-CoV-2 convalescent individuals. Trial participants were randomized into five groups of five, in which low-dose or high-dose Ad26.COV2.S was given once or twice, or placebo was given on both occasions. Throughout the experiments and outcome assessment, investigators stayed blinded to trial group allocation. General findings and caveats noted by the study authors: Non-spike TCR breadth was comparable between vaccine and placebo recipients, consistent with the vaccine containing only spike. Substantial breadth of spike-specific CD8+ and CD4+ T cell responses was reported after vaccination. The study lacked the statistical power to compare responses across vaccine doses or regimens. According to the authors, total T cell responses may have been underestimated by the TCR breadth and depth analyses. Higher spike-specific TCR breadth was observed in Ad26.COV2.S recipients than in placebo recipients (P = 0.0014).

Note on this clone: Its antigen remains undetermined. No quality values exist for individual bases; no much larger clone is one base distant.

The treatment or condition label here, explained by the study, means: over 15 received Ad26.COV2.S at low or high dose, single or two shots; 5 received placebo; per-sample allocation not given. For vaccine and placebo recipients, repertoires were sequenced using samples collected on day 63 after the first injection. Between 29 July and 7 August 2020, Cohort 1b enrolled 25 adults aged 18-55 years at one site in Boston, USA. Ad26.COV2.S was a replication-incompetent adenovirus type 26 vector that expressed a prefusion-stabilized SARS-CoV-2 spike protein derived from the original Wuhan strain. Its CDR3 holds 13 amino acids, cysteine through phenylalanine. CDR3 DNA is the only sequence kept; it has 39 bases, read in frame from the first base. Relative to germline, V is 10 bases shorter and J is 0 bases shorter, with 10 bases between their ends. In the germline V gene, CDR1 corresponds to ENHRY and CDR2 to SYGVKD.

TCRbeta CDR3 regions were sequenced with the immunoSEQ Assay. After extraction, genomic DNA underwent amplification by bias-controlled multiplex PCR, followed by high-throughput sequencing. On the study's bioinformatics: To quantify the absolute abundance of every unique TCRbeta CDR3 region, sequences were collapsed and filtered. T cell fraction was estimated by normalizing TCRbeta template counts to usable DNA, which was measured by amplifying reference genes present in all nucleated cells. Repertoire TCRs were annotated as SARS-CoV-2-specific when V gene, CDR3 amino acid sequence and J gene were exactly matched to a known reactive TCR set. The reference SARS-CoV-2 TCR set was obtained from MIRA and was filtered for enrichment in COVID-19-positive ImmuneCODE repertoires, whereby public or cross-reactive TCRs were removed. Using the MIRA antigens, annotated TCRs were further analysed by specific ORF or by position within an ORF. Breadth was defined as annotated unique rearrangements over total unique productive rearrangements; depth was the summed frequency of those rearrangements. Two-sided Wilcoxon rank-sum tests were applied when comparing TCR breadth between groups. Imported from immuneACCESS, the table was reduced by TCRdb to in-frame sequences with V and J called. These copies leave out some clones; in studies compared against another copy, an unresolved V gene accounts for under half, and the cause of the remainder is not known. V and J calls and clone size follow that table, whereas D and trimming were derived from the DNA. The sample includes roughly 400,000 clones, with about 92% observed a single time. The leading ten clones occupy over 1.5% of the sample.

This specimen was peripheral blood, taken in a trial of Ad26.COV2.S vaccine versus placebo. The chain is encoded by TRBV10-3 joined to TRBJ1-3; the D gene is perhaps TRBD1, from 5 matching bases. This receptor was taken from a person aged 18-60 years who received the Ad26.COV2.S COVID-19 vaccine or a placebo. The CDR3 sequence is CATSGISGNTIYF. The DNA sequence follows: TGTGCCACCTCAGGGATCTCTGGAAACACCATATATTTT.